A selection of T cell receptor beta chains follows, all from one sample in a study of blood T cell repertoires in COVID-19. The data were produced by immunoSEQ multiplex PCR, yet TCRdb's version contains in-frame clones alone and is incomplete. The table lists over 300,000 clones, over 75% of them singletons. The sequenced sample consisted of PBMCs or T cells enriched from blood (not recorded which). These receptors were collected from a woman younger than 35 who had recovered from COVID-19. Each CDR3 is given with its conserved first and last residue. A D gene is named only where the DNA matches it firmly. Clone size is stated in some rows and not others, as once, few, many or a class when expanded.

J: TRBJ1-3
size: once
D: -
V: TRBV6-5
CDR3: CASSYDASSGNTIYF
DNA: TGTGCCAGCAGTTACGATGCTAGCTCTGGAAACACCATATATTTT

J: TRBJ1-1
size: -
D: TRBD1
V: TRBV7-9
CDR3: CASSLADRLNTEAFF
DNA: TGTGCCAGCAGCTTAGCGGACAGGTTGAACACTGAAGCTTTCTTT

J: TRBJ2-3
size: once
D: TRBD2
V: TRBV15
CDR3: CATSTGLASTDTQYF
DNA: TGTGCCACCAGCACCGGACTAGCGAGCACAGATACGCAGTATTTT

J: TRBJ1-4
size: -
D: TRBD1
V: TRBV5-4
CDR3: CASSLDRGGEKLFF
DNA: TGTGCCAGCAGCTTGGACAGGGGGGGTGAAAAACTGTTTTTT

J: TRBJ2-2
size: -
D: TRBD2
V: TRBV7-2
CDR3: CASSPTGLVGTGELFF
DNA: TGTGCCAGCAGCCCAACCGGACTAGTTGGGACCGGGGAGCTGTTTTTT

J: TRBJ1-1
size: once
D: -
V: TRBV9
CDR3: CASSVDFRAEAFF
DNA: TGTGCCAGCAGCGTGGATTTTCGGGCTGAAGCTTTCTTT

J: TRBJ1-6
size: -
D: -
V: TRBV27
CDR3: CASSARGQFNSPLHF
DNA: TGTGCCAGCAGTGCCCGCGGACAATTTAATTCACCCCTCCACTTT

J: TRBJ1-2
size: -
D: TRBD1
V: TRBV7-9
CDR3: CASSLGYRGGYGYTF
DNA: TGTGCCAGCAGCTTAGGATACAGGGGGGGCTATGGCTACACCTTC

J: TRBJ1-1
size: -
D: -
V: TRBV18
CDR3: CASSPPIRTPNTEAFF
DNA: TGTGCCAGCTCACCACCGATTAGGACACCGAACACTGAAGCTTTCTTT

J: TRBJ2-5
size: -
D: -
V: TRBV11-3
CDR3: CASSLGRGETQYF
DNA: TGTGCCAGCAGCTTAGGGCGAGGGGAGACCCAGTACTTC

J: TRBJ1-6
size: -
D: -
V: TRBV12-3/TRBV12-4
CDR3: CASRGRNGSPLHF
DNA: TGTGCCAGCAGGGGGCGCAACGGTTCACCCCTCCACTTT

J: TRBJ1-3
size: -
D: -
V: TRBV4-1
CDR3: CASSHYLQGPGNTIYF
DNA: TGCGCCAGCAGCCATTATTTACAGGGACCTGGAAACACCATATATTTT

J: TRBJ1-1
size: few
D: -
V: TRBV25-1
CDR3: CASSVGLSNTEAFF
DNA: TGTGCCAGCAGTGTTGGACTATCGAACACTGAAGCTTTCTTT

J: TRBJ1-2
size: -
D: -
V: TRBV7-9
CDR3: CASSLDAVQGAVYGYTF
DNA: TGTGCCAGCAGCTTAGACGCCGTACAGGGAGCTGTCTATGGCTACACCTTC

J: TRBJ1-4
size: -
D: -
V: TRBV29-1
CDR3: CSVEASGETNEKLFF
DNA: TGCAGCGTTGAAGCATCGGGGGAAACCAATGAAAAACTGTTTTTT